These 6 T cell receptor beta chains came from one sample sequenced in a study of OX40 agonist ivuxolimab in advanced cancers. Sequencing used immunoSEQ multiplex PCR; TCRdb keeps in-frame clones, though not all of them. The table lists about 83,000 clones, more than 70% of them singletons. The source material was CD4+ or CD8+ T cells sorted from blood, sampled in a trial of the OX40 agonist ivuxolimab. The receptors were gathered from an adult with an advanced solid tumor such as melanoma, head and neck, liver or kidney cancer.

J is TRBJ2-7 and V is TRBV11-3; tentative D call: TRBD1 (5 bases). V was pared by 0 bases and J by 5 bases, with 8 bases between. The CDR3 has 13 residues. Germline CDR1 reads SGHNT; CDR2 reads YENEEA. In DNA, the CDR3 is TGTGCCAGCAGCTTAGAAGTGGACAACGAGCAGTACTTC. It translates to CASSLEVDNEQYF.

DNA for the CDR3: TGCGCCAGCAGCCGAGTCCGATCCGGGGACTACTATGGCTACACCTTC. Translation gives CASSRVRSGDYYGYTF. The gene calls are TRBV4-3 and TRBJ1-2, with D possibly TRBD1 on 5 matching bases. The V and J ends lost 4 bases and 3 bases respectively, with 18 bases between them. The length of the CDR3 is 16 residues. Per germline, CDR1 LGHNA and CDR2 YSLEER.

This sequence joins TRBV5-1 and TRBJ1-4, with TRBD1 matching 9 bases. Germline V lookup: CDR1 SGHRS, CDR2 YFSETQ. V shed 5 bases, J shed 4 bases, and the junction held 12 bases outside the gene matches. This CDR3 comprises 17 residues. The DNA for the CDR3 is TGCGCCAGCAGTAAAGGACAGGGGAAGGGAGGTAATGAAAAACTGTTTTTT. This sequence encodes CASSKGQGKGGNEKLFF.

V is TRBV5-6 and J is TRBJ1-3; D not resolved. This CDR3 comprises 15 residues. Trimming took 0 bases from V and 5 from J, leaving 12 bases between them. Per the germline V gene, CDR1 is SGHDT and CDR2 is YYEEEE. This chain's CDR3 is CASSLGVSARNTIYF. The CDR3 DNA sequence: TGTGCCAGCAGCTTGGGAGTGTCGGCGAGAAACACCATATATTTT.

The rearrangement uses TRBV6-1 and TRBJ2-3; either TRBD1 or TRBD2 may supply D (5 bases each). Looked up from germline, CDR1 is MNHNS and CDR2 is SASEGT. Deletions cut 2 bases from V and 4 bases from J, with 13 bases between. The CDR3 has 15 amino acids. The CDR3 is CASSELSQGPDTQYF. The CDR3 DNA reads as TGTGCCAGCAGTGAATTGTCCCAGGGACCAGATACGCAGTATTTT.

This clone was observed once. The rearrangement links TRBV7-2 to TRBJ2-1, with D perhaps assigned TRBD1 or TRBD2 (6 bases each). From germline, CDR1 is SGHTA and CDR2 FQGNSA. The CDR3 extends over 15 amino acids. The ends were cut back, 3 bases at V and 3 bases at J, with 12 bases in the middle. The CDR3 DNA follows: TGTGCCAGCAGCTTTGAGGGGGGCCGCTACAATGAGCAGTTCTTC. This gives the protein CASSFEGGRYNEQFF.